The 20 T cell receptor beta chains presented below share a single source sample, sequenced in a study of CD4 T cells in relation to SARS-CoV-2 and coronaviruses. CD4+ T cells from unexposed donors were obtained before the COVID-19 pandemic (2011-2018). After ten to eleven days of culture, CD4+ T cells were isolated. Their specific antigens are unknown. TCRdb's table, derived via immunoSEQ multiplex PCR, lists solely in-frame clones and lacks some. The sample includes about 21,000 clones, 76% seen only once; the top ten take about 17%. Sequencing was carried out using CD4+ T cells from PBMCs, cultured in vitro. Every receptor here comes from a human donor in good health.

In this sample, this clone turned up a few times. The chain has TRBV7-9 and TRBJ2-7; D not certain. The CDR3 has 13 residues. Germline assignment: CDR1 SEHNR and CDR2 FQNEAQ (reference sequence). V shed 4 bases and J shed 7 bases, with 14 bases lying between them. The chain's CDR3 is CASSSYLNGEQYF. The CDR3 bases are TGTGCCAGCAGCTCATATCTTAACGGGGAGCAGTACTTC.

The CDR3 protein is CASSYDRGQIYGYTF. In DNA, the CDR3 is TGTGCCAGCAGTTATGACAGGGGGCAAATCTATGGCTACACCTTC. The gene calls are TRBV6-5 and TRBJ1-2; 10 bases fit TRBD1. The CDR3 contains 15 residues. The germline CDR1 and CDR2 sequences are MNHEY and SVGAGI. Trimming removed 3 bases from V and 4 bases from J; junction bases left unmatched: 5.

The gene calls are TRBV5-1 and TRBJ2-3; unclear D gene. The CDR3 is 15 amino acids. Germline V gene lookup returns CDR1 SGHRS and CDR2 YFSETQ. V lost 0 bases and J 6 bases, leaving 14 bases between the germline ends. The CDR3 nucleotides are TGCGCCAGCAGCTTGGGTTCGGCGGTTGGGGATACGCAGTATTTT. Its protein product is CASSLGSAVGDTQYF.

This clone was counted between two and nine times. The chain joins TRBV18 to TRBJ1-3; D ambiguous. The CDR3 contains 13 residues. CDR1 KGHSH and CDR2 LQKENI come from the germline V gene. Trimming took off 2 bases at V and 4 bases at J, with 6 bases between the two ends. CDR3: CASSPGSGNTIYF. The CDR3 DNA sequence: TGTGCCAGCTCACCAGGTTCCGGAAACACCATATATTTT.

The CDR3 protein is CASSLDRLAYEQYF. CDR3 bases: TGCGCCAGCAGCTTAGACAGGTTAGCTTACGAGCAGTACTTC. V gene TRBV5-1 combines with J gene TRBJ2-7; D is perhaps TRBD1 (6 bases). Germline values: CDR1 SGHRS, CDR2 YFSETQ. This CDR3 is built from 14 residues. V shed 2 bases and J shed 4 bases, with 13 bases lying between them.

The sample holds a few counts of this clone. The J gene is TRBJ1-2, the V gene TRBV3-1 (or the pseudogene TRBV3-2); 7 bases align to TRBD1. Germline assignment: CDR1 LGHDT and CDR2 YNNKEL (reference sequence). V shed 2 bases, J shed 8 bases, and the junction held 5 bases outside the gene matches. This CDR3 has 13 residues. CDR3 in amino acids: CASSQQGEGGYTF. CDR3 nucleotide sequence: TGTGCCAGCAGCCAACAGGGGGAGGGCGGCTACACCTTC.

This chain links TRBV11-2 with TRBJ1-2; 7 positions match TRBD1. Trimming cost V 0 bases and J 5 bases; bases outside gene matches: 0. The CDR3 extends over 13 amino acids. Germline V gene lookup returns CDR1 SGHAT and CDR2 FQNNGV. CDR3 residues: CASSLEQGYGYTF. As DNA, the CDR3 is TGTGCCAGCAGCTTAGAACAGGGGTATGGCTACACCTTC.

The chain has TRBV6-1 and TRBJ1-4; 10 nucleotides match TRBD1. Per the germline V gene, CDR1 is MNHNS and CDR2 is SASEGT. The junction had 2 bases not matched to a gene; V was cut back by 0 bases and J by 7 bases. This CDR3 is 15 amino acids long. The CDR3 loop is CASSEATGGVEKLFF. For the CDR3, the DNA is TGTGCCAGCAGTGAAGCGACAGGGGGCGTTGAAAAACTGTTTTTT.

CDR3 protein: CASRDGLGPQHF. The DNA of the CDR3 is TGTGCCAGCAGGGACGGCCTGGGGCCCCAGCATTTT. The rearrangement joins TRBV6-5 to TRBJ1-5; D gene unclear. Germline CDR1 is MNHEY and CDR2 is SVGAGI. V lost 6 bases and J 9 bases, leaving 12 bases between the germline ends. This CDR3 has 12 residues.

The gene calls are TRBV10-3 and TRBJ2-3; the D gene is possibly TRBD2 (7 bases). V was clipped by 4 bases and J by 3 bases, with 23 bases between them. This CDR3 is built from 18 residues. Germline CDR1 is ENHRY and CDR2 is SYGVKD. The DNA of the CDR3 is TGTGCCATCAGTGTCCCTCCAGGGGCGGGAGTTGTAACAGATACGCAGTATTTT. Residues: CAISVPPGAGVVTDTQYF.

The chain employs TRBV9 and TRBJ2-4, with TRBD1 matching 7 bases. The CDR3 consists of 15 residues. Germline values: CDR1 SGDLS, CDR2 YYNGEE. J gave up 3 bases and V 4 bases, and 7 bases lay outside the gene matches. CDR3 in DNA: TGTGCCAGCAGCACGTGGACAGGACACAAAAACATTCAGTACTTC. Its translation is CASSTWTGHKNIQYF.

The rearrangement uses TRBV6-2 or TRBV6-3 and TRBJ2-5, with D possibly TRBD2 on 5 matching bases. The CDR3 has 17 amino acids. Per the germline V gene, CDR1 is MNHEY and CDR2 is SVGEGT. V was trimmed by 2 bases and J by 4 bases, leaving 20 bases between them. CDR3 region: CASSYRKTTRLRETQYF. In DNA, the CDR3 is TGTGCCAGCAGTTACCGTAAGACTACCCGATTGAGAGAGACCCAGTACTTC.

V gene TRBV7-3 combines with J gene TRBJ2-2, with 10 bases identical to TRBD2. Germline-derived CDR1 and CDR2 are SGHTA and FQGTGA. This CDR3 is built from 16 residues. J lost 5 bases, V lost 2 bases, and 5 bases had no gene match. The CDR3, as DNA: TGTGCCAGCAGCTTACTAGCGGGAGAGGGGACCGGGGAGCTGTTTTTT. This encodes CASSLLAGEGTGELFF.

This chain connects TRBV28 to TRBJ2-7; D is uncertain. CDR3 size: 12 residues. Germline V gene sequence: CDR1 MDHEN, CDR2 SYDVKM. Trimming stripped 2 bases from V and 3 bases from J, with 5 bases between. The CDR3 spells CASSLTVYEQYF. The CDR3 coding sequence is TGTGCCAGCAGTTTAACCGTCTACGAGCAGTACTTC.

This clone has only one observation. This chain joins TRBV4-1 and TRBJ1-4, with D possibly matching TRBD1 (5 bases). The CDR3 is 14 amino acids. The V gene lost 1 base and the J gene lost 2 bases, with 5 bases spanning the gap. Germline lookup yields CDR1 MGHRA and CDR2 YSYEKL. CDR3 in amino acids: CASSQAGTNEKLFF. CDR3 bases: TGCGCCAGCAGCCAAGCAGGGACTAATGAAAAACTGTTTTTT.

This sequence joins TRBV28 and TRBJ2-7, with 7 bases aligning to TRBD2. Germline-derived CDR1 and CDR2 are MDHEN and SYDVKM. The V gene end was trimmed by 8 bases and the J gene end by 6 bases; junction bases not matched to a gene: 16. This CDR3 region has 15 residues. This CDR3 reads CASRPGSGTVGEQYF. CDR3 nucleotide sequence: TGTGCCAGCCGTCCTGGGAGCGGGACGGTGGGCGAGCAGTACTTC.

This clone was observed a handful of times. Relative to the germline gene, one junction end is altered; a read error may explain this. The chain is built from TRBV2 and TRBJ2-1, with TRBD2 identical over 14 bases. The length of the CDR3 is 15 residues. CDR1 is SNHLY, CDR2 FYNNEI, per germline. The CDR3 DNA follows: TGTGCCAGCAGGGAAGGACTAGCGGGAGGTAATGAGCAGTTCTTC. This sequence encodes CASREGLAGGNEQFF.

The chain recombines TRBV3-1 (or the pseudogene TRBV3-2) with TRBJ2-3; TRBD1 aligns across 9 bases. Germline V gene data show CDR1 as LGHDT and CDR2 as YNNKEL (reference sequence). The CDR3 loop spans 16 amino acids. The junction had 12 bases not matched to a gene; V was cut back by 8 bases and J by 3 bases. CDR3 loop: CASAPQQGAVTDTQYF. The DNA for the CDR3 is TGTGCCAGCGCTCCTCAACAGGGGGCGGTTACAGATACGCAGTATTTT.

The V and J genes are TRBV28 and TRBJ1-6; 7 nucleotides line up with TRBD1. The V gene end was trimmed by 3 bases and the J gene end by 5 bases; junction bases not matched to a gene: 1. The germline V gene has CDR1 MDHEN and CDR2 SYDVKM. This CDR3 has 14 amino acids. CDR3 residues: CASSLGQNNSPLHF. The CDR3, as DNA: TGTGCCAGCAGTTTGGGACAGAATAATTCACCCCTCCACTTT.

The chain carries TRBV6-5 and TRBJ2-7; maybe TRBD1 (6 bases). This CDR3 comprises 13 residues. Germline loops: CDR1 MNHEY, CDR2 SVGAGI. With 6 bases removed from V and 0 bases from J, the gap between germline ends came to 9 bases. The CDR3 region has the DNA TGTGCCAGCAGCCAAGGGGGCTCCTACGAGCAGTACTTC. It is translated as CASSQGGSYEQYF.